This entry concerns a single T cell receptor beta chain. The antigen is undetermined. The ends were cut back, 2 bases at V and 0 bases at J, with 5 bases in the middle. Germline V gives CDR1 MNHNY, CDR2 SVGAGI (reference sequence). The CDR3 extends over 15 amino acids. Libraries were prepared by immunoSEQ multiplex PCR; TCRdb keeps only in-frame clonotypes and omits some of them. The table includes 2,100,000 or so clones, 90% to 97% detected once. This specimen comes from a study of shared clonotypes between healthy human individuals. Study overall: Researchers assigned three CD4 naive, three CD4 memory, two CD8 naive and one CD8 memory plate to each donor.

The study's findings and limits: Enrolling few donors narrowed the genetic and exposure-history diversity that was represented. The authors sampled blood alone, and tissue repertoires likely differ.

The rearrangement uses TRBV6-6 and TRBJ1-6; no clear D gene. The sequence derives from a young man in good health. The sample was naive CD4+ T cells sorted from blood. Regarding subset: CD45RA+ positively selected. CDR3 coding DNA: TGTGCCAGCAGTTACACGAGCTCCTATAATTCACCCCTCCACTTT. This codes for CASSYTSSYNSPLHF.